This entry is about one TCR beta chain. What it recognizes is unknown. These data come from a study of cytomegalovirus exposure and HLA in healthy donors. As for the study in general: Around 80 million unique TCR sequences came from HLA-typed donors in an early release.

General study results and limits: It was in a later analysis that TCR association rates were seen to vary by HLA locus, highest for DRB1 and lowest for HLA-C. For presence/absence analyses, sequencing depth was assumed to be roughly uniform across donors. Some highly shared sequence variants likely arose as a pipeline artifact.

The CDR3 totals 14 residues. J was trimmed by 8 bases and V by 3 bases; bases with no gene match: 5. The germline CDR1 and CDR2 sequences are MGHDK and SYGVNS. 13 Jbeta primers and 60 Vbeta primers were used for the PCR. The method was immunoSEQ multiplex PCR; TCRdb's version includes in-frame clones alone and lacks a portion of them. There are about 220,000 clones in the sample; around 76% occur only once, and 0.63% lies in the top ten. The receptor was derived from a young man in good health and CMV-seronegative. The source material was PBMCs. The chain links TRBV25-1 to TRBJ1-2; 11 bases agree with TRBD1. CDR3 sequence reads: CASSDLRDRGGYTF. CDR3 bases: TGTGCCAGCAGTGACCTCCGGGACAGGGGGGGCTACACCTTC.